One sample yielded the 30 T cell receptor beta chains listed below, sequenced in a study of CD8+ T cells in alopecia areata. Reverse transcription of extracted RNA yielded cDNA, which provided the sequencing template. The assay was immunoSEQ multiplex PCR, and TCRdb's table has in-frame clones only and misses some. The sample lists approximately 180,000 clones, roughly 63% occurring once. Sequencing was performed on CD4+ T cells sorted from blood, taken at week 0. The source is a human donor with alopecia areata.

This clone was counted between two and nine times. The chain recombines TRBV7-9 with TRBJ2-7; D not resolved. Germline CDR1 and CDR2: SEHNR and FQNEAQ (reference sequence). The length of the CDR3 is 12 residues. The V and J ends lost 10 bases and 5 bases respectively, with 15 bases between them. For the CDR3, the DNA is TGTGCCACCTCACAAAATTCCCACGAGCAGTACTTC. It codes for CATSQNSHEQYF.

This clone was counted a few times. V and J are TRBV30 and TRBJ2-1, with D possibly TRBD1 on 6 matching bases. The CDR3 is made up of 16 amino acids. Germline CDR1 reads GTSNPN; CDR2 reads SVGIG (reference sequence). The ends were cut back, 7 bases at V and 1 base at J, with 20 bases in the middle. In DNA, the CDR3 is TGTGCCTCAAGCCCCTTACAGGGTGTTTCCTACAATGAGCAGTTCTTC. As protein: CASSPLQGVSYNEQFF. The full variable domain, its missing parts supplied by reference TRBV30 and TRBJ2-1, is SQTIHQWPATLVQPVGSPLSLECTVEGTSNPNLYWYRQAAGRGLQLLFYSVGIGQISSEVPQNLSASRPQDRQFILSSKKLLLSDSGFYLCASSPLQGVSYNEQFFGPGTRLTVL.

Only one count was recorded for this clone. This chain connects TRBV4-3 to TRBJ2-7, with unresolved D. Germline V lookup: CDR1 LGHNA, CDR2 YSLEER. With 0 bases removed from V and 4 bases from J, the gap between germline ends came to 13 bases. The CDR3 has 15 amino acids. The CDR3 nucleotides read TGCGCCAGCAGCCAAGATGAACAGAGTTCTTACGAGCAGTACTTC. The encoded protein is CASSQDEQSSYEQYF.

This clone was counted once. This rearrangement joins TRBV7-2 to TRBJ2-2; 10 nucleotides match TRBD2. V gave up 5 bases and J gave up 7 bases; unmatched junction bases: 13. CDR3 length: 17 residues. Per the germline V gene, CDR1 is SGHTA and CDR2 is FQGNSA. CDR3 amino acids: CASSALPGTSAGGELFF. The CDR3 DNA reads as TGTGCCAGCAGCGCTCTTCCCGGGACTAGCGCGGGCGGGGAGCTGTTTTTT.

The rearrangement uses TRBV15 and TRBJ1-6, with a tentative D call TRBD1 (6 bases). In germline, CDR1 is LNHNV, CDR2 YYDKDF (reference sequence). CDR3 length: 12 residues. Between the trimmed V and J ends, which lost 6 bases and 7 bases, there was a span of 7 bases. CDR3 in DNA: TGTGCCACCAGGGGGGCCAATTCACCCCTCCACTTT. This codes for CATRGANSPLHF. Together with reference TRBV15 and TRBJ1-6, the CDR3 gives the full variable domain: DAMVIQNPRYQVTQFGKPVTLSCSQTLNHNVMYWYQQKSSQAPKLLFHYYDKDFNNEADTPDNFQSRRPNTSFCFLDIRSPGLGDTAMYLCATRGANSPLHFGNGTRLTVT.

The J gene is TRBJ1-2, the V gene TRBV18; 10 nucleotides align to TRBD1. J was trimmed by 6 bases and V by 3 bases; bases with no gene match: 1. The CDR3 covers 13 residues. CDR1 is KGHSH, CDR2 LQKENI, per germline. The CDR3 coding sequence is TGTGCCAGCTCACCGGACAGGGGGAATGGCTACACCTTC. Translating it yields CASSPDRGNGYTF.

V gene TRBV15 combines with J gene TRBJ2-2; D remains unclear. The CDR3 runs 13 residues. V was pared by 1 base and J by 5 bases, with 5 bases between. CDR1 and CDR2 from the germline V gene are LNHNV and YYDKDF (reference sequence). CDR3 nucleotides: TGTGCCACCAGCAGAGTCGGGACCGGGGAGCTGTTTTTT. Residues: CATSRVGTGELFF.

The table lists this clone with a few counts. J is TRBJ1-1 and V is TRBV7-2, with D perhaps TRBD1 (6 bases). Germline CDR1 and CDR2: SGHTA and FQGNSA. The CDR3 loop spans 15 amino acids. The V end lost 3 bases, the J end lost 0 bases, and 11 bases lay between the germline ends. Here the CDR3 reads CASSFQGRVNTEAFF. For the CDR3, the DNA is TGTGCCAGCAGCTTTCAGGGGCGAGTGAACACTGAAGCTTTCTTT.

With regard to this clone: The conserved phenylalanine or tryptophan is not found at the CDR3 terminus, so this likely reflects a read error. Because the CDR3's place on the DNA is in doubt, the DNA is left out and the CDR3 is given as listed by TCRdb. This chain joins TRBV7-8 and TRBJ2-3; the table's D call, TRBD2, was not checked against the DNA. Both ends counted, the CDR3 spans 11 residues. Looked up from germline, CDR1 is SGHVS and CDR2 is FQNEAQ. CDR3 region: CASSPGGVLLI.

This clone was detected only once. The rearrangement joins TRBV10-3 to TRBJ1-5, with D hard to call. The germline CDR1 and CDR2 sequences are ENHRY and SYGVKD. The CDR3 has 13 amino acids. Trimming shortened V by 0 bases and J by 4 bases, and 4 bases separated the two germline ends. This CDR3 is CAISESGNQPQHF. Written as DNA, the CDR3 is TGTGCCATCAGTGAGTCTGGGAATCAGCCCCAGCATTTT.

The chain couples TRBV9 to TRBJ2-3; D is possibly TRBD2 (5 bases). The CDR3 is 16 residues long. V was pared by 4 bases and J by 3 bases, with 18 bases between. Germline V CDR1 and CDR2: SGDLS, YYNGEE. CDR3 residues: CASSPQPGLETDTQYF. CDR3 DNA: TGTGCCAGCAGCCCGCAGCCCGGACTGGAGACAGATACGCAGTATTTT. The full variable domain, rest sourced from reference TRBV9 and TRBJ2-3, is DSGVTQTPKHLITATGQRVTLRCSPRSGDLSVYWYQQSLDQGLQFLIQYYNGEERAKGNILERFSAQQFPDLHSELNLSSLELGDSALYFCASSPQPGLETDTQYFGPGTRLTVL.

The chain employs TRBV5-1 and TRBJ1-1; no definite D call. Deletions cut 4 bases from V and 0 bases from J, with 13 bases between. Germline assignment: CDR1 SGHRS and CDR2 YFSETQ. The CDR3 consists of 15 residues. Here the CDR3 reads CASSPGGRLNTEAFF. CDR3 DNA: TGCGCCAGCAGCCCCGGCGGCAGACTGAACACTGAAGCTTTCTTT. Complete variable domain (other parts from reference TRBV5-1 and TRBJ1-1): KAGVTQTPRYLIKTRGQQVTLSCSPISGHRSVSWYQQTPGQGLQFLFEYFSETQRNKGNFPGRFSGRQFSNSRSEMNVSTLELGDSALYLCASSPGGRLNTEAFFGQGTRLTVV.

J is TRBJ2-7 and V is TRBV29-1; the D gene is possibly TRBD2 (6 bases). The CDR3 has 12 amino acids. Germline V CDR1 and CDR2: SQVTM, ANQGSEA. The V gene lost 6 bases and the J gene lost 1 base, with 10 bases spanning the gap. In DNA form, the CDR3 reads TGCAGCGTCCCCGGGACTTCCTACGAGCAGTACTTC. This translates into CSVPGTSYEQYF.

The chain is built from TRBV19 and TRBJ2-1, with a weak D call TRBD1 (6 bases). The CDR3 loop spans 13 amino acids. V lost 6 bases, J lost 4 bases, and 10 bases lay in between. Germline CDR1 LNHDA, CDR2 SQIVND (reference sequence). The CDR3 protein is CASRRTDYNEQFF. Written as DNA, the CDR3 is TGTGCCAGTAGGAGGACAGATTACAATGAGCAGTTCTTC.

For the CDR3, the DNA is TGTGCCAGCAGCTTAGATCCTGGACAAGACACCGGGGAGCTGTTTTTT. Translated, it gives CASSLDPGQDTGELFF. This chain uses TRBV11-3 with TRBJ2-2; maybe TRBD1 (5 bases). This CDR3 is built from 16 residues. The germline CDR1 and CDR2 sequences are SGHNT and YENEEA. The V end lost 0 bases, the J end lost 3 bases, and 11 bases lay between the germline ends.

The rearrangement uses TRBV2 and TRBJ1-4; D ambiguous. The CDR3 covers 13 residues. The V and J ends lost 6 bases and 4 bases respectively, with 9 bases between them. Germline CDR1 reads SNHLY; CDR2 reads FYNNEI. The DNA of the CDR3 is TGTGCCAGCAGGTACAGAGATAATGAAAAACTGTTTTTT. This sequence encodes CASRYRDNEKLFF.

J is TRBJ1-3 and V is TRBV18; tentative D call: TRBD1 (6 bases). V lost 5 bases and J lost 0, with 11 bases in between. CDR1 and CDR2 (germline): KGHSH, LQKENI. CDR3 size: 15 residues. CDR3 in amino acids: CASSADSYSGNTIYF. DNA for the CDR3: TGTGCCAGCTCAGCGGACAGTTACTCTGGAAACACCATATATTTT.

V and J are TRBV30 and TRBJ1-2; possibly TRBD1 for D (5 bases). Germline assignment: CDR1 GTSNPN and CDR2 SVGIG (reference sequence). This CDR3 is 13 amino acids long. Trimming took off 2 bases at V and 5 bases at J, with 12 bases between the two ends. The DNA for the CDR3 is TGTGCCTGGAGTCTCCCAGGGAGATATGGCTACACCTTC. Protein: CAWSLPGRYGYTF.

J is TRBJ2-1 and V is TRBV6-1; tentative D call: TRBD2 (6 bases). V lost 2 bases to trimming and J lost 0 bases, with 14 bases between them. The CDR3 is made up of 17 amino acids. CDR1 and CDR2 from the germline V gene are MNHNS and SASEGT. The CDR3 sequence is CASSEILAATSYNEQFF. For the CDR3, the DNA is TGTGCCAGCAGTGAAATACTAGCTGCGACCTCCTACAATGAGCAGTTCTTC.

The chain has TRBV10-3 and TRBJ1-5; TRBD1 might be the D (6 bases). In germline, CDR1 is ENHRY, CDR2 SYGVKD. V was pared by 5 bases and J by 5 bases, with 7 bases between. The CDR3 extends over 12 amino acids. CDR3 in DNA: TGTGCCATCAGTCCAGGGGATCAGCCCCAGCATTTT. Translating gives CAISPGDQPQHF.

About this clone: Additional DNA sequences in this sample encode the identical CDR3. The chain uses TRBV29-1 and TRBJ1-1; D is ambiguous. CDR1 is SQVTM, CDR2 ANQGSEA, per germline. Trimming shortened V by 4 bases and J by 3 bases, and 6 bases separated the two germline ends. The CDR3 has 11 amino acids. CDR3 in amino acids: CSVAGYTEAFF. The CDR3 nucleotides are TGCAGCGTTGCCGGGTACACTGAAGCTTTCTTT.

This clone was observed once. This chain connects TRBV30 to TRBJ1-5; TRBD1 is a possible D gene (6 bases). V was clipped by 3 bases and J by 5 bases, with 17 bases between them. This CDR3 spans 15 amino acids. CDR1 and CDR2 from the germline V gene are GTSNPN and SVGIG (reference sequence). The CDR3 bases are TGTGCCTGGAGCCGCCAGGGGACTTGGGATCAGCCCCAGCATTTT. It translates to CAWSRQGTWDQPQHF.

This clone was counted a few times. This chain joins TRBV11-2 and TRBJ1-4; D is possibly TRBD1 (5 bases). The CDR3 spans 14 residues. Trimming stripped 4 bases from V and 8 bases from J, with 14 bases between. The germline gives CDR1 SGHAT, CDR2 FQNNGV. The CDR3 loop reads CASSSRGRTEKLFF. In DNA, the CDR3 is TGTGCCAGCAGCTCCCGGGGCCGGACCGAAAAACTGTTTTTT.

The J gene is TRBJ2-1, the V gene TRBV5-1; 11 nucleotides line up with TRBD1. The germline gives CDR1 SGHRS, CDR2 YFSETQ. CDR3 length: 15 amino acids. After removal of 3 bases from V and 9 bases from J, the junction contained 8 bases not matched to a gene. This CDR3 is CASSSPGQGVSEQFF. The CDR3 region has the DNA TGCGCCAGCAGCTCACCGGGACAGGGGGTCAGTGAGCAGTTCTTC.

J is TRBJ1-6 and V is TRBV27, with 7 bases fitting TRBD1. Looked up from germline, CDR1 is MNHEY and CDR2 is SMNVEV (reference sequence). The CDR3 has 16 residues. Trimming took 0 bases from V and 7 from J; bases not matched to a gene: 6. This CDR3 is CASSLSGTEVNSPLHF. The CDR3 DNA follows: TGTGCCAGCAGTTTATCGGGGACAGAGGTCAATTCACCCCTCCACTTT.

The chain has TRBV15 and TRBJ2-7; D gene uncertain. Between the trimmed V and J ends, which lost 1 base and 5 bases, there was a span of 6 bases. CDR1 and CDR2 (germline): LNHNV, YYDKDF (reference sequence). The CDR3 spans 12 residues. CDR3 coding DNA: TGTGCCACCAGCAGAGTCCCCCACGAGCAGTACTTC. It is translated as CATSRVPHEQYF.

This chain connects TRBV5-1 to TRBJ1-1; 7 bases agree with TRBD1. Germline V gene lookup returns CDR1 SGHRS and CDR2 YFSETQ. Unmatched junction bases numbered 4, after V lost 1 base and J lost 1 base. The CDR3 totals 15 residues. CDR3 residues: CASSLSGQPNTEAFF. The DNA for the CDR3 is TGCGCCAGCAGCTTGTCGGGACAGCCGAACACTGAAGCTTTCTTT.

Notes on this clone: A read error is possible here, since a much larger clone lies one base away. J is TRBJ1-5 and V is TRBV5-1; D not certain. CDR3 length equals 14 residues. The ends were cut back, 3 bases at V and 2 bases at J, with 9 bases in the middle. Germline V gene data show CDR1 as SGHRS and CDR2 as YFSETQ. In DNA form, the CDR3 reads TGCGCCAGCAGCTCGGGGATGGGCAATCAGCCCCAGCATTTT. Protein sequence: CASSSGMGNQPQHF. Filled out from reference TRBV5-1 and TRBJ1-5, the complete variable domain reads KAGVTQTPRYLIKTRGQQVTLSCSPISGHRSVSWYQQTPGQGLQFLFEYFSETQRNKGNFPGRFSGRQFSNSRSEMNVSTLELGDSALYLCASSSGMGNQPQHFGDGTRLSIL.

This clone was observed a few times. In DNA, the CDR3 is TGCAGCGCTACGACAGGGGACACTGAAGCTTTCTTT. This translates into CSATTGDTEAFF. J is TRBJ1-1 and V is TRBV29-1, with 8 bases fitting TRBD1. Per the germline V gene, CDR1 is SQVTM and CDR2 is ANQGSEA. The CDR3 is 12 amino acids. V gave up 7 bases and J gave up 3 bases; unmatched junction bases: 4.

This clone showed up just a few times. CDR3 sequence: CAWSVSGQSAQPQHF. The CDR3 DNA sequence: TGTGCCTGGAGTGTATCAGGGCAGTCGGCTCAGCCCCAGCATTTT. The chain combines TRBV30 with TRBJ1-5; possible D gene TRBD1, 5 bases. Germline-derived CDR1 and CDR2 are GTSNPN and SVGIG (reference sequence). The V and J ends lost 0 bases and 6 bases respectively, with 15 bases between them. This CDR3 is built from 15 residues.